These T cell receptor beta chains were read from a single sample in a study of shared clonotypes between healthy human individuals. Sequencing was performed with immunoSEQ multiplex PCR; in TCRdb, only in-frame clones are kept and a portion is missing. Altogether a few hundred thousand clones are present, around 77% being singletons, with the ten largest covering around 11%. Sequencing was done on a sample of PBMCs. Receptors were obtained from a woman aged 40-49 years in good health. Some clones in this sample may be carry-over from other donors' samples. The conserved cysteine and the conserved F or W are not part of the CDR3 here.

v_gene | CDR3aa
TRBV5-8 | ASSVAALAGSYNEQF
TRBV4-2 | ASSPSGTLTGELF
TRBV5-1 | ASSSEGQLGNTIY
TRBV19 | ASSPQSGGYGYT
TRBV7-3 | ASSLRLAGRNEQF
TRBV25-1 | ASEETGGSYEQY
TRBV9 | ASSYTKAGELF
TRBV7-6 | ASSDRQGGAGNTIY
TRBV19 | ASSIARTGGFQPQH
TRBV5-1 | ASSLEAASYNEQF
TRBV27 | ASSSRMTGLGGYT
TRBV10-2 | ASSEALGWAGTYEQY
TRBV7-2 | ASSGPGQISNQPQH
TRBV5-1 | ASSLAGTVPYEQY
TRBV29-1 | SVASGGNEQF
TRBV28 | ASSYQPNYEQY
TRBV19 | ATRDDSNQPQH
TRBV5-6 | ASSFAGSNEQY
TRBV10-2 | ASRTGGGHEQY
TRBV6-5 | ASKPQGFHEQF
TRBV2 | ASTLETYEQY
TRBV28 | ASSPPSTDTQY
TRBV30 | AWSLSDYEQY
TRBV10-2 | ASKVAGEMYEQY
TRBV7-8 | ASSSLLEQY
TRBV4-2 | ASSQDSSASGREGQF
TRBV11-3 | ASSPGGGLHEQY
TRBV7-9 | ASSRTGGTEAF
TRBV15 | ATSRLLGTDTQY
TRBV9 | ASSVSGSGNTIY
TRBV27 | ASSSWTGLNEQF
TRBV6-6 | ASRSQGNYGYT
TRBV28 | ASSVSVGEWGETQY
TRBV30 | AWGLAGGYNEQF
TRBV19 | ASSIQGARQPQH
TRBV28 | ASSPGTPGANVLT
TRBV11-2 | ASSLLVGYEQY
TRBV10-2 | ASSDSSGSSYEQY
TRBV9 | ASSQGGLSEQY
TRBV13 | ASSLGLSTGELF
TRBV9 | ASSVTSVAGGNTIY
TRBV11-3 | ASSLGIAGELF